A single sample gave rise to the 5 T cell receptor beta chains below, sequenced in a study of blood T cells in healthy people across ages. For the second PCR, which ran for about 6 to 11 cycles, a sample-barcoded 5' primer and a J-beta primer mix were used. Each CDR3 protein is one row after TCRdb ran MiXCR on the 5' RACE reads. This sample has around 1,000,000 distinct CDR3 sequences, with roughly a quarter found just once. These sequences were also reported in another study, on T cells of mothers and their children.

Sample: blood. The receptors were sampled from a girl aged 2 to 10 in good health.

This chain links TRBV9 with TRBJ2-7; the D is unclear. V gave up 2 bases and J gave up 2 bases, with 14 bases separating them. There are 15 residues in the CDR3. Germline V gene lookup returns CDR1 SGDLS and CDR2 YYNGEE. CDR3 loop: CASSVQGGPAYEQYF. The CDR3 coding sequence is TGTGCCAGCAGCGTCCAAGGCGGTCCGGCCTACGAGCAGTACTTC.

CDR3 residues: CASSLGTGAEQFF. In nucleotides, the CDR3 is TGTGCCAGCAGCTTGGGGACAGGCGCTGAGCAGTTCTTC. J is TRBJ2-5 and V is TRBV5-6; 7 bases map to TRBD1. Judging by the DNA end, TRBJ2-1 fits better; the J call may be wrong. Germline V gene data show CDR1 as SGHDT and CDR2 as YYEEEE. The CDR3 runs 13 residues.

The chain couples TRBV10-3 to TRBJ2-2, with 10 bases fitting TRBD2. The V gene end was trimmed by 5 bases and the J gene end by 6 bases; junction bases not matched to a gene: 9. Per germline, CDR1 ENHRY and CDR2 SYGVKD. The length of the CDR3 is 16 residues. The CDR3 coding sequence is TGTGCCATCAGTTCAGCGGGGGGGGCCGACGCCGGGGAGCTGTTTTTT. Translation: CAISSAGGADAGELFF.

There are a few counts of this clonotype. A read error may account for a junction end that differs from germline. The V gene is TRBV7-7, the J gene TRBJ2-3; 8 nucleotides match TRBD2. The CDR3 is 15 amino acids. Germline lookup yields CDR1 SSHAT and CDR2 FNYEAQ (reference sequence). CDR3 coding DNA: TGTGCTAGCAGCTTAGTAGCGGGGACCACAGATACGCAGTATTTT. Translation gives CASSLVAGTTDTQYF.

The chain uses TRBV4-2 and TRBJ2-1; TRBD2 agrees at 7 bases. Germline-derived CDR1 and CDR2 are LGHNA and YNFKEQ. V lost 1 base, J lost 7 bases, and 7 bases stayed unmatched. The CDR3 has 15 amino acids. DNA of the CDR3: TGTGCCAGCAGCCAAGTATGGCTAGCGGTTAATGAGCAGTTCTTC. It translates to CASSQVWLAVNEQFF.